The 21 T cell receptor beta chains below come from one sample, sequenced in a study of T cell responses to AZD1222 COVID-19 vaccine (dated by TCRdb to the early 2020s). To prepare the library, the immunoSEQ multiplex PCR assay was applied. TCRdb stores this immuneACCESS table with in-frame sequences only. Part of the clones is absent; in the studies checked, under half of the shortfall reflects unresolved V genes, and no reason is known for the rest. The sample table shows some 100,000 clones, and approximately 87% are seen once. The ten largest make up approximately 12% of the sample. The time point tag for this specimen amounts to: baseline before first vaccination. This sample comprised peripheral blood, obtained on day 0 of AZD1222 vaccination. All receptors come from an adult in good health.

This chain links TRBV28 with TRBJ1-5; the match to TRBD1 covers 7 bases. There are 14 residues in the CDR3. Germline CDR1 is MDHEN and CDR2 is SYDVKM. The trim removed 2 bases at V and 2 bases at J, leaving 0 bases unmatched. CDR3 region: CASSLGTGNQPQHF. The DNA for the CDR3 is TGTGCCAGCAGTTTAGGGACAGGCAATCAGCCCCAGCATTTT. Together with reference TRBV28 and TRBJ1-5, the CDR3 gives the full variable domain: DVKVTQSSRYLVKRTGEKVFLECVQDMDHENMFWYRQDPGLGLRLIYFSYDVKMKEKGDIPEGYSVSREKKERFSLILESASTNQTSMYLCASSLGTGNQPQHFGDGTRLSIL.

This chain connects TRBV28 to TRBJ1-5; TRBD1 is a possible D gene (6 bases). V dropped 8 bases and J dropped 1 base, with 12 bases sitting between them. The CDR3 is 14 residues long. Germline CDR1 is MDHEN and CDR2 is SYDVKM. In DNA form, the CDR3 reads TGTGCCAGCCTCAAGGGGGGGAGCAATCAGCCCCAGCATTTT. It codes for CASLKGGSNQPQHF.

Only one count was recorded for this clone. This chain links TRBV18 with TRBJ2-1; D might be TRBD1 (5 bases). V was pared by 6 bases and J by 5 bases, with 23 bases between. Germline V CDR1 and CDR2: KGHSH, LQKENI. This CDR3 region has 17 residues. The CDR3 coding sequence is TGTGCCAGCTCTCGGAGTGGGGCCATCCGATCGGACAATGAGCAGTTCTTC. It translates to CASSRSGAIRSDNEQFF.

This CDR3 is CASTAGDTQYF. The CDR3 DNA reads TGTGCCAGCACGGCCGGAGATACGCAGTATTTT. This rearrangement joins TRBV27 to TRBJ2-3; unclear D gene. V lost 7 bases, J lost 5 bases, and 7 bases lay in between. Per the germline V gene, CDR1 is MNHEY and CDR2 is SMNVEV (reference sequence). The CDR3 extends over 11 amino acids.

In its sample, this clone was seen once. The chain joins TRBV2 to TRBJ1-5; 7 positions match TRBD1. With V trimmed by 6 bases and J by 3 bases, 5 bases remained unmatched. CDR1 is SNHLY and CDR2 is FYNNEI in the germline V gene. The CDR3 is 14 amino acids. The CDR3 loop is CASRVGQNNQPQHF. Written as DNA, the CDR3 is TGTGCCAGCAGGGTGGGACAGAACAATCAGCCCCAGCATTTT.

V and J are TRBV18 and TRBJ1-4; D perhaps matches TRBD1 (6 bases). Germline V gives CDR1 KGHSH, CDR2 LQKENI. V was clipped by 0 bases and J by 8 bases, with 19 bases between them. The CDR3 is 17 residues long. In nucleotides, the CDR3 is TGTGCCAGCTCACCACCGGTTTTCGACGCGGGGGCCGAAAAACTGTTTTTT. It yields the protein CASSPPVFDAGAEKLFF.

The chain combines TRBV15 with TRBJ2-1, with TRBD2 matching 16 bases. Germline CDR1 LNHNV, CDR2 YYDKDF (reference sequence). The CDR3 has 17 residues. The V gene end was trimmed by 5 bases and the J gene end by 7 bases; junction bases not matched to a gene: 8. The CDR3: CATSGGLAGGPGNEQFF. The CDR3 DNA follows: TGTGCCACCAGCGGGGGACTAGCGGGAGGGCCGGGAAATGAGCAGTTCTTC.

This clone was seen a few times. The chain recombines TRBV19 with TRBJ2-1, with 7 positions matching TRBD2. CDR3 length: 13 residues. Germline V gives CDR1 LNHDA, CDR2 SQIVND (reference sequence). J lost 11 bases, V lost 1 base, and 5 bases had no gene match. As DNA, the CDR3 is TGTGCCAGTAGTATAGGCGGGGGTACACAGCAGTTCTTC. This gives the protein CASSIGGGTQQFF.

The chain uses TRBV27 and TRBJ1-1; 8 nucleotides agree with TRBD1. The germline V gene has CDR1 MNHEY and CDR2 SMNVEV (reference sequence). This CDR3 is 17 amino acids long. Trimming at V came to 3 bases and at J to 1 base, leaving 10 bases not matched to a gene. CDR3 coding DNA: TGTGCCAGCAGTTTCGCGGCAGGGGGCGCAGGGAACACTGAAGCTTTCTTT. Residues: CASSFAAGGAGNTEAFF.

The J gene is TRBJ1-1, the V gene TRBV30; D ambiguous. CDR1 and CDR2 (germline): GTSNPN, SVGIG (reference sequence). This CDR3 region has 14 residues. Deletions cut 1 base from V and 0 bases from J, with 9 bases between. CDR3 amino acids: CAWSGGNMNTEAFF. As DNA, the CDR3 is TGTGCCTGGAGTGGAGGGAACATGAACACTGAAGCTTTCTTT. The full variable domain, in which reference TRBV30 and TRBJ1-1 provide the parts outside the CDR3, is SQTIHQWPATLVQPVGSPLSLECTVEGTSNPNLYWYRQAAGRGLQLLFYSVGIGQISSEVPQNLSASRPQDRQFILSSKKLLLSDSGFYLCAWSGGNMNTEAFFGQGTRLTVV.

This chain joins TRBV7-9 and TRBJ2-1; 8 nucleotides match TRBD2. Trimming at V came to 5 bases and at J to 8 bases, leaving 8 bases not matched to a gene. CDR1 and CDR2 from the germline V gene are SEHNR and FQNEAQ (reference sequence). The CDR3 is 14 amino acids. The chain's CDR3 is CASSRRGLGDEQFF. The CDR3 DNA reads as TGTGCCAGCAGCCGGCGGGGACTAGGCGATGAGCAGTTCTTC.

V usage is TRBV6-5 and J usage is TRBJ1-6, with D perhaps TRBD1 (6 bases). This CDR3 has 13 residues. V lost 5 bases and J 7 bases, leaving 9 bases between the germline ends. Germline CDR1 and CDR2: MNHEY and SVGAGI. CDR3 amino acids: CASSTGWNSPLHF. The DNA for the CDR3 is TGTGCCAGCAGTACAGGGTGGAATTCACCCCTCCACTTT.

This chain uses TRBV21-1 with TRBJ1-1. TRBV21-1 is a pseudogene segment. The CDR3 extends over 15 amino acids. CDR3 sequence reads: CASTPPDPWDTEAFF. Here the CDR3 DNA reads TGTGCCAGCACCCCGCCCGATCCATGGGACACTGAAGCTTTCTTT.

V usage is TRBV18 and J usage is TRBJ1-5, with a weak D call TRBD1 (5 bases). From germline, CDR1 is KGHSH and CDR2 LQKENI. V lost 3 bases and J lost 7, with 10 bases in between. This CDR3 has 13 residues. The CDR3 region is CASSPGRAQPQHF. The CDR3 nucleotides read TGTGCCAGCTCACCGGGCAGGGCCCAGCCCCAGCATTTT.

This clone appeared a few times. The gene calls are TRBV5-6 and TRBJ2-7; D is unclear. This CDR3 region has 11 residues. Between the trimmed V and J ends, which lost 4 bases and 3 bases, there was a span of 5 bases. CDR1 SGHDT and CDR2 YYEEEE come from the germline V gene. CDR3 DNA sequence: TGTGCCAGCAGCCTGTTCTACGAGCAGTACTTC. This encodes CASSLFYEQYF.

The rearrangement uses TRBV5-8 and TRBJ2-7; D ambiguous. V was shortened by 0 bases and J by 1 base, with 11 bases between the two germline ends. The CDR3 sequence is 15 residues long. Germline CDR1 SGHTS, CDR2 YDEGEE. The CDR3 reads CASSLGQVSSYEQYF. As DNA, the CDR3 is TGTGCCAGCAGCTTGGGGCAGGTGTCATCCTACGAGCAGTACTTC.

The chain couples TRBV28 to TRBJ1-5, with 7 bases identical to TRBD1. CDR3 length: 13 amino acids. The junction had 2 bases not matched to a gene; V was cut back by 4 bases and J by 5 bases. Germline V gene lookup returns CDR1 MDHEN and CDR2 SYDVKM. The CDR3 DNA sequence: TGTGCCAGCAGTTACAGGGGATATCAGCCCCAGCATTTT. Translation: CASSYRGYQPQHF. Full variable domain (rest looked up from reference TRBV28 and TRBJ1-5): DVKVTQSSRYLVKRTGEKVFLECVQDMDHENMFWYRQDPGLGLRLIYFSYDVKMKEKGDIPEGYSVSREKKERFSLILESASTNQTSMYLCASSYRGYQPQHFGDGTRLSIL.

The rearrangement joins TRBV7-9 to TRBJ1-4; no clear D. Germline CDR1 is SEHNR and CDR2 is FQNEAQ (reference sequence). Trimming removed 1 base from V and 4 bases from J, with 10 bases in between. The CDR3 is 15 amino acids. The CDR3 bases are TGTGCCAGCAGCTTAGTCGGGCAGTATAATGAAAAACTGTTTTTT. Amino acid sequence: CASSLVGQYNEKLFF.

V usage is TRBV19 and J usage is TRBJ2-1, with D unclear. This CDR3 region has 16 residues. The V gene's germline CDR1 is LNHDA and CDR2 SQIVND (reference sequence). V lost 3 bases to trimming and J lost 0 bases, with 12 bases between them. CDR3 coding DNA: TGTGCCAGTAGTATTGGGCGGCAGAGCTCCTACAATGAGCAGTTCTTC. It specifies CASSIGRQSSYNEQFF.

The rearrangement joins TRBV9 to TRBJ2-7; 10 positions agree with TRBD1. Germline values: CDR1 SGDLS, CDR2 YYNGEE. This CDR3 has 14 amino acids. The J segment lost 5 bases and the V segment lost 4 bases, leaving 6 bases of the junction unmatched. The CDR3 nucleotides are TGTGCCAGCAGCCCCCGACAGGGGGCAAACGAGCAGTACTTC. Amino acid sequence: CASSPRQGANEQYF.

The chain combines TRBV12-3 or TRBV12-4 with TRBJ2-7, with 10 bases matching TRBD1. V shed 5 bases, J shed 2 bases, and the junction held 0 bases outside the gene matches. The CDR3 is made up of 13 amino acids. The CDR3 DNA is TGTGCCAGCAGTGGACAGGGGGCCTACGAGCAGTACTTC. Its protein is CASSGQGAYEQYF.